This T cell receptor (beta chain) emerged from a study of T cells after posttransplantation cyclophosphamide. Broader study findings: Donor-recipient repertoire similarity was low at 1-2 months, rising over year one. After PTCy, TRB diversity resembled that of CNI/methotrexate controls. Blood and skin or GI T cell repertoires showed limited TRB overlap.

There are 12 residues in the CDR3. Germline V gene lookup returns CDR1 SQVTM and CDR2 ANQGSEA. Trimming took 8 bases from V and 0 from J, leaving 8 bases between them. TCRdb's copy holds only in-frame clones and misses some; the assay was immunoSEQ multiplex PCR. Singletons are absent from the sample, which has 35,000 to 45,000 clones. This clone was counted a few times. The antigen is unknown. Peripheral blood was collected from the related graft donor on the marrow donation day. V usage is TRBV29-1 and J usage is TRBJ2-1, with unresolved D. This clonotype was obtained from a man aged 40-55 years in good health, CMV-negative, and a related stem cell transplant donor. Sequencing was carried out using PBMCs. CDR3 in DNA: TGCAGCACAAGGAGCTCCTACAATGAGCAGTTCTTC. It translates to CSTRSSYNEQFF.